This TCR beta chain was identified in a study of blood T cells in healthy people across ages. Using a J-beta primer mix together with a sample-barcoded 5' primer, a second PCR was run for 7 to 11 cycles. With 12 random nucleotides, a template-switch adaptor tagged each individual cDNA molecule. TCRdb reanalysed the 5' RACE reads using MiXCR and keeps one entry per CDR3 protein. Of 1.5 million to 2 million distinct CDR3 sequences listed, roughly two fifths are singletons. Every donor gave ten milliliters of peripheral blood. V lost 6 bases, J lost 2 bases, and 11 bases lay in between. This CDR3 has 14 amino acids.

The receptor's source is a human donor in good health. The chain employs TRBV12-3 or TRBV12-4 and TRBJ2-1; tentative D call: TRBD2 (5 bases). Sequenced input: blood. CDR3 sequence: CASRSGSTYNEQFF. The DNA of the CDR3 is TGTGCCAGCAGGAGCGGCTCTACCTACAATGAGCAGTTCTTC.